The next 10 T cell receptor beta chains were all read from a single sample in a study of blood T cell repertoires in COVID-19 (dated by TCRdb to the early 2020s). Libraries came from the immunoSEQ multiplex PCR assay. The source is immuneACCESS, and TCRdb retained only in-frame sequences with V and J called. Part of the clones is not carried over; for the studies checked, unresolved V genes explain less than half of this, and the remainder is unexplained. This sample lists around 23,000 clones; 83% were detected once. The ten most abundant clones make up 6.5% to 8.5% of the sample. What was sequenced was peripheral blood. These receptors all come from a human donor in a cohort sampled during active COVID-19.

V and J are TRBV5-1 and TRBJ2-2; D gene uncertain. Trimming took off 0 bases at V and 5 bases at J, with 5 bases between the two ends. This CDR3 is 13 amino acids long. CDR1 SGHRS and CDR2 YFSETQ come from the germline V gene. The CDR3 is CASSLGPTGELFF. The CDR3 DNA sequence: TGCGCCAGCAGCTTGGGTCCGACCGGGGAGCTGTTTTTT.

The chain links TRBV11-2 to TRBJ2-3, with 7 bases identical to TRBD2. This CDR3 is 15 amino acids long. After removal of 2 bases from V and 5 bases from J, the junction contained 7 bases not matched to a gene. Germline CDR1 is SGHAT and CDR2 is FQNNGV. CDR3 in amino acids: CASSLTRTSKDTQYF. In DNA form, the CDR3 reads TGTGCCAGCAGCTTAACCCGGACTAGTAAAGATACGCAGTATTTT.

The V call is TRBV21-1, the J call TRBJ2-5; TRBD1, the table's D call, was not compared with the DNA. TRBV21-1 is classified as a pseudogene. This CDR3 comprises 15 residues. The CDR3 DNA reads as TGTGCCAGCAGCAAAGGACACCACCCCCAAGAGACCCAGTACTTC. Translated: CASSKGHHPQETQYF.

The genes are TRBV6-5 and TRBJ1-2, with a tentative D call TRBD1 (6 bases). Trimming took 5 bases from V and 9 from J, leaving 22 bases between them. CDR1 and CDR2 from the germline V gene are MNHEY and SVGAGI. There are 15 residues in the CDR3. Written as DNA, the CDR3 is TGTGCCAGCAGTCCACCTACTTGGGGGGGGCAGAGCTACACCTTC. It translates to CASSPPTWGGQSYTF.

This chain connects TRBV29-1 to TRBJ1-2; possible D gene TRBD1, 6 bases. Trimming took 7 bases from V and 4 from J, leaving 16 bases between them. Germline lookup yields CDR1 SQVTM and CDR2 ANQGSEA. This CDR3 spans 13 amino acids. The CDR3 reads CSGGPQGSYGYTF. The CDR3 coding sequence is TGCAGCGGGGGACCCCAGGGGAGCTATGGCTACACCTTC.

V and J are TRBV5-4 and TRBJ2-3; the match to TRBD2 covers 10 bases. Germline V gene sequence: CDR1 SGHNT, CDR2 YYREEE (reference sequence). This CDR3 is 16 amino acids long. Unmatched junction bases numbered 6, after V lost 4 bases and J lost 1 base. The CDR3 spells CASSPSGGAGTDTQYF. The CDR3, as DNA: TGTGCCAGCAGCCCGAGCGGGGGGGCGGGCACAGATACGCAGTATTTT. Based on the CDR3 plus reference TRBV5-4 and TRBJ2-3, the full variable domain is ETGVTQSPTHLIKTRGQQVTLRCSSQSGHNTVSWYQQALGQGPQFIFQYYREEENGRGNFPPRFSGLQFPNYSSELNVNALELDDSALYLCASSPSGGAGTDTQYFGPGTRLTVL.

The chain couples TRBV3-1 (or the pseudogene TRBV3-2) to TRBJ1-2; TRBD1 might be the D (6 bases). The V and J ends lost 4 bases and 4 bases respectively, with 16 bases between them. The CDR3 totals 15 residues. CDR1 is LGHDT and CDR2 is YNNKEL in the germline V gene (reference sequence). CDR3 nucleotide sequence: TGTGCCAGCAGCCTCGCCGATACAGGGAGCTATGGCTACACCTTC. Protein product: CASSLADTGSYGYTF.

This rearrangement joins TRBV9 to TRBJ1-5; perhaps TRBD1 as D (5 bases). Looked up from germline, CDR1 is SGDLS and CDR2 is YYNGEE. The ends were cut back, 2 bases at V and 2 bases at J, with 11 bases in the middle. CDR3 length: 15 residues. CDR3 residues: CASSVGGAGNQPQHF. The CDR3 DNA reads TGTGCCAGCAGCGTTGGAGGGGCGGGCAATCAGCCCCAGCATTTT.

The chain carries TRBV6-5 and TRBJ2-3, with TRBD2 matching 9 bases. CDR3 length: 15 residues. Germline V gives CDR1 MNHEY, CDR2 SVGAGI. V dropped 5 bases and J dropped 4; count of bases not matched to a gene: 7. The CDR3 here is CASSLISGSADTQYF. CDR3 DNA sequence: TGTGCCAGCAGTCTTATTAGCGGGAGCGCAGATACGCAGTATTTT.

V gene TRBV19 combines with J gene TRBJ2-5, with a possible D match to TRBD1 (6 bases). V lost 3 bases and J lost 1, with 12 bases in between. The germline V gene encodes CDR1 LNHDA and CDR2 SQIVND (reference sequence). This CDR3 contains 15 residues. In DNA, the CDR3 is TGTGCCAGTAGTATCTGGGGACAAAGCCAAGAGACCCAGTACTTC. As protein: CASSIWGQSQETQYF. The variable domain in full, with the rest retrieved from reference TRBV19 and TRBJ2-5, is DGGITQSPKYLFRKEGQNVTLSCEQNLNHDAMYWYRQDPGQGLRLIYYSQIVNDFQKGDIAEGYSVSREKKESFPLTVTSAQKNPTAFYLCASSIWGQSQETQYFGPGTRLLVL.